The following is a T cell receptor beta chain sequence with its context. The sample belongs to a study of blood T cells in healthy people across ages. V dropped 3 bases and J dropped 3 bases, with 18 bases sitting between them. This CDR3 spans 18 amino acids. In germline, CDR1 is LGHNA, CDR2 YSLEER. Next came a second PCR, run for about 6 to 12 cycles, which used a sample-barcoded 5' primer along with a J-beta primer mix. MiXCR, applied by TCRdb to the 5' RACE reads, yields one record per CDR3 protein. The sample lists 800,000 or so distinct CDR3 sequences; 46% were seen once. The source of this sequence is a man older than 75 in good health. The sequenced material came from blood. The J gene is TRBJ1-6, the V gene TRBV4-3; D is undetermined. CDR3 loop: CASSQGGQTMDYNSPLHF. In DNA, the CDR3 is TGCGCCAGCAGCCAGGGTGGCCAAACGATGGACTATAATTCACCCCTCCACTTT.